Shown below are 29 T cell receptor beta chains from a single sample sequenced in a study of cytomegalovirus exposure and HLA in healthy donors. Primers included in the PCR were 60 Vbeta and 13 Jbeta primers. Repertoires were generated with immunoSEQ multiplex PCR, while TCRdb's copy carries only in-frame clones and drops some. The sample holds a few hundred thousand clones; around 73% are singletons and the top ten take roughly 3%. Material: PBMCs. Receptors were obtained from a woman in her thirties in good health and CMV-seronegative.

The V call is TRBV11-1, the J call TRBJ2-1; D perhaps matches TRBD2 (6 bases). The CDR3 contains 13 residues. Germline assignment: CDR1 SGHAT and CDR2 FQDESV (reference sequence). The V end was cut by 1 base, the J end by 6 bases, with 7 bases between. Here the CDR3 reads CASSLGTINEQFF. The CDR3 coding sequence is TGTGCCAGCAGCTTAGGGACTATCAATGAGCAGTTCTTC.

This clone occurred a few times. The V call is TRBV9, the J call TRBJ1-6, with D maybe TRBD1 (5 bases). V dropped 0 bases and J dropped 8 bases, with 12 bases sitting between them. CDR1 SGDLS and CDR2 YYNGEE come from the germline V gene. The CDR3 loop spans 15 amino acids. The CDR3 here is CASSVEGRVDSPLHF. In DNA form, the CDR3 reads TGTGCCAGCAGCGTAGAGGGCAGGGTGGATTCACCCCTCCACTTT.

This chain joins TRBV6-5 and TRBJ1-5; tentative D call: TRBD1 (6 bases). This CDR3 comprises 13 residues. V gave up 7 bases and J gave up 8 bases, with 15 bases separating them. CDR1 and CDR2 (germline): MNHEY, SVGAGI. The DNA for the CDR3 is TGTGCCAGCATGGGCGGGGGGCTTAAGCCCCAGCATTTT. This translates into CASMGGGLKPQHF.

The chain combines TRBV5-1 with TRBJ1-1; D is possibly TRBD1 (6 bases). V was shortened by 6 bases and J by 0 bases, with 15 bases between the two germline ends. Per germline, CDR1 SGHRS and CDR2 YFSETQ. The CDR3 consists of 15 residues. This CDR3 reads CASNSDSFMNTEAFF. The CDR3 DNA is TGCGCCAGCAACTCGGACAGTTTCATGAACACTGAAGCTTTCTTT.

The genes are TRBV7-2 and TRBJ2-1, with 7 positions matching TRBD2. This CDR3 has 13 residues. The junction had 5 bases not matched to a gene; V was cut back by 5 bases and J by 7 bases. Germline V gives CDR1 SGHTA, CDR2 FQGNSA. CDR3 residues: CASSPTSINEQFF. The CDR3 DNA reads as TGTGCCAGCAGCCCGACTAGCATAAATGAGCAGTTCTTC.

The CDR3 DNA is TGCGCCAGCAGCTTTTATGGGGCGCAGGGCACTGAAGCTTTCTTT. Encoded protein: CASSFYGAQGTEAFF. This chain uses TRBV5-1 with TRBJ1-1, with D tentatively TRBD1 (5 bases). With 2 bases removed from V and 4 bases from J, the gap between germline ends came to 15 bases. CDR1 is SGHRS, CDR2 YFSETQ, per germline. The CDR3 extends over 15 amino acids.

This clone was recorded a few times. This chain uses TRBV9 with TRBJ2-1; the match to TRBD2 covers 7 bases. The germline V gene has CDR1 SGDLS and CDR2 YYNGEE. The CDR3 has 13 residues. The junction had 9 bases not matched to a gene; V was cut back by 3 bases and J by 12 bases. CDR3 region: CASSAGGSGMQFF. In DNA, the CDR3 is TGTGCCAGCAGCGCAGGAGGGAGCGGGATGCAGTTCTTC.

This chain links TRBV19 with TRBJ2-7; 7 nucleotides line up with TRBD1. J gave up 3 bases and V 4 bases, and 6 bases lay outside the gene matches. Germline V gene data show CDR1 as LNHDA and CDR2 as SQIVND (reference sequence). CDR3 length: 14 amino acids. The CDR3 DNA reads as TGTGCCAGTAGTACACCGGGACAGTTCTACGAGCAGTACTTC. As protein: CASSTPGQFYEQYF.

V gene TRBV7-6 combines with J gene TRBJ1-5, with D perhaps TRBD1 (5 bases). This CDR3 is 16 amino acids long. Per germline, CDR1 SGHVS and CDR2 FNYEAQ. V dropped 0 bases and J dropped 0 bases, with 9 bases sitting between them. Here the CDR3 DNA reads TGTGCCAGCAGCTTAGCGGCAGGGCCTAGCAATCAGCCCCAGCATTTT. It yields the protein CASSLAAGPSNQPQHF.

This chain links TRBV6-5 with TRBJ2-1, with D perhaps TRBD2 (5 bases). Trimming stripped 6 bases from V and 7 bases from J, with 7 bases between. This CDR3 region has 11 residues. Germline V gene data show CDR1 as MNHEY and CDR2 as SVGAGI. CDR3 residues: CASRRGNEQFF. In DNA form, the CDR3 reads TGTGCCAGCAGACGGGGAAATGAGCAGTTCTTC.

This clone was recorded once. The chain links TRBV9 to TRBJ2-5, with D tentatively TRBD1 (7 bases). V lost 4 bases and J 2 bases, leaving 9 bases between the germline ends. This CDR3 has 13 residues. Germline V gene sequence: CDR1 SGDLS, CDR2 YYNGEE. This CDR3 is CASSSGGQETQYF. The DNA for the CDR3 is TGTGCCAGCAGCTCAGGGGGGCAAGAGACCCAGTACTTC.

The genes are TRBV7-8 and TRBJ1-5; D is unresolved. V was pared by 0 bases and J by 3 bases, with 12 bases between. This CDR3 spans 16 amino acids. Germline V CDR1 and CDR2: SGHVS, FQNEAQ. CDR3 region: CASSLAVRGYNQPQHF. The CDR3 nucleotides read TGTGCCAGCAGCTTAGCAGTCCGGGGTTACAATCAGCCCCAGCATTTT.

The chain couples TRBV10-3 to TRBJ2-5; tentative D call: TRBD1 (6 bases). This CDR3 comprises 14 residues. V shed 3 bases and J shed 5 bases, with 13 bases lying between them. CDR1 is ENHRY, CDR2 SYGVKD, per germline. The CDR3 spells CAISEQGRGETQYF. The CDR3 DNA reads TGTGCCATCAGTGAACAGGGTCGGGGTGAGACCCAGTACTTC.

About this clone itself: This sample includes further DNA sequences coding for the same CDR3. The gene calls are TRBV5-1 and TRBJ2-5; 13 bases map to TRBD2. The V and J ends lost 4 bases and 4 bases, in that order; junction bases with no gene match: 4. CDR1 is SGHRS, CDR2 YFSETQ, per germline. CDR3 length equals 15 residues. In DNA form, the CDR3 reads TGCGCCAGCAGCCTCGGACTAGCGGGAGCAGAGACCCAGTACTTC. This gives the protein CASSLGLAGAETQYF. Variable domain in full (rest from reference TRBV5-1 and TRBJ2-5): KAGVTQTPRYLIKTRGQQVTLSCSPISGHRSVSWYQQTPGQGLQFLFEYFSETQRNKGNFPGRFSGRQFSNSRSEMNVSTLELGDSALYLCASSLGLAGAETQYFGPGTRLLVL.

This clone was found a few times. The chain employs TRBV7-6 and TRBJ1-1, with D uncertain. Trimming took 1 base from V and 0 from J, leaving 9 bases between them. The CDR3 has 15 amino acids. CDR1 SGHVS and CDR2 FNYEAQ come from the germline V gene. The DNA of the CDR3 is TGTGCCAGCAGCTTAGTGCCGGGAATGAACACTGAAGCTTTCTTT. Translating gives CASSLVPGMNTEAFF.

The genes are TRBV2 and TRBJ1-5; tentative D call: TRBD1 (6 bases). This CDR3 is 15 amino acids long. Germline values: CDR1 SNHLY, CDR2 FYNNEI. V lost 4 bases and J lost 0, with 10 bases in between. This chain's CDR3 is CASSGQVLSNQPQHF. In DNA form, the CDR3 reads TGTGCCAGCAGTGGACAGGTACTTAGCAATCAGCCCCAGCATTTT.

The J gene is TRBJ1-1, the V gene TRBV30; no reliable D call. The germline V and J ends were trimmed by 4 bases and 7 bases, with 13 bases remaining between them. The CDR3 runs to 12 residues. From germline, CDR1 is GTSNPN and CDR2 SVGIG (reference sequence). In nucleotides, the CDR3 is TGTGCCTGGACCGGGGAAGGATTTGAAGCTTTCTTT. It is translated as CAWTGEGFEAFF.

The gene calls are TRBV9 and TRBJ2-1; D is possibly TRBD2 (6 bases). The V gene lost 0 bases and the J gene lost 0 bases, with 13 bases spanning the gap. The CDR3 runs to 17 residues. The V gene's germline CDR1 is SGDLS and CDR2 YYNGEE. The CDR3 spells CASSVVGGISSYNEQFF. CDR3 bases: TGTGCCAGCAGCGTAGTGGGCGGGATTAGCTCCTACAATGAGCAGTTCTTC.

The chain recombines TRBV7-3 with TRBJ1-2; no clear D. The CDR3 extends over 13 amino acids. Germline-derived CDR1 and CDR2 are SGHTA and FQGTGA. Trimming left V 2 bases short and J 2 bases short, with 6 bases between. CDR3 protein: CASSLDGNYGYTF. The CDR3 DNA follows: TGTGCCAGCAGCTTAGACGGGAACTATGGCTACACCTTC.

The rearrangement links TRBV27 to TRBJ2-7; tentatively, D is TRBD2 (5 bases). The CDR3 consists of 13 residues. Germline CDR1 and CDR2: MNHEY and SMNVEV (reference sequence). V shed 2 bases and J shed 3 bases, with 8 bases lying between them. Here the CDR3 DNA reads TGTGCCAGCAGTTTAGGACTGTACTACGAGCAGTACTTC. It codes for CASSLGLYYEQYF.

V usage is TRBV7-7 and J usage is TRBJ2-1; no firm D call. Germline lookup yields CDR1 SSHAT and CDR2 FNYEAQ (reference sequence). V was clipped by 2 bases and J by 4 bases, with 9 bases between them. CDR3 length equals 14 residues. CDR3 region: CASSLNSGYNEQFF. As DNA, the CDR3 is TGTGCCAGCAGCTTAAATAGTGGTTACAATGAGCAGTTCTTC.

The chain is built from TRBV18 and TRBJ1-2; 7 positions match TRBD1. V gave up 5 bases and J gave up 0 bases; unmatched junction bases: 24. Germline lookup yields CDR1 KGHSH and CDR2 LQKENI. This CDR3 region has 21 residues. This CDR3 reads CASSSALTGLTGHATNYGYTF. The CDR3 DNA is TGTGCCAGCTCATCAGCGCTAACGGGCCTGACAGGGCATGCAACTAACTATGGCTACACCTTC.

Note on this clone: One junction end does not reproduce the germline sequence, and a read error may be involved. In the same sample, other DNA sequences code for this CDR3. The genes are TRBV15 and TRBJ1-1; D is unclear. Germline-derived CDR1 and CDR2 are LNHNV and YYDKDF (reference sequence). This CDR3 has 12 amino acids. Written as DNA, the CDR3 is TGCGCCACCAGCACGGACTGGAGTGAAGCTTTCTTT. Translated, it gives CATSTDWSEAFF.

Of note for this clone: Its ends do not fully match the called genes, so a read error is possible. This chain connects TRBV5-1 to TRBJ1-2, with D possibly being TRBD1 (6 bases). Germline lookup yields CDR1 SGHRS and CDR2 YFSETQ. CDR3 length: 14 residues. The CDR3 sequence is CASSLGPGDYGYPF. CDR3 in DNA: TGCGCCAGCAGCTTGGGGCCAGGGGACTATGGCTACCCCTTC.

V is TRBV5-1 and J is TRBJ2-5, with D tentatively TRBD2 (6 bases). Germline CDR1 is SGHRS and CDR2 is YFSETQ. Deletions cut 4 bases from V and 4 bases from J, with 11 bases between. CDR3 size: 13 residues. CDR3 nucleotide sequence: TGCGCCAGCAGCCCGGACTATCGAGAGACCCAGTACTTC. Translated: CASSPDYRETQYF.

The chain recombines TRBV5-6 with TRBJ1-6; 7 bases align to TRBD1. This CDR3 has 14 residues. Germline V lookup: CDR1 SGHDT, CDR2 YYEEEE. V was pared by 3 bases and J by 7 bases, with 4 bases of the junction left unmatched. The CDR3 loop reads CASSYGTVNSPLHF. DNA for the CDR3: TGTGCCAGCAGCTACGGGACAGTCAATTCACCCCTCCACTTT.

V gene TRBV5-8 combines with J gene TRBJ1-1, with a weak D call TRBD1 (6 bases). Germline loops: CDR1 SGHTS, CDR2 YDEGEE. Trimming took off 0 bases at V and 4 bases at J, with 13 bases between the two ends. CDR3 size: 15 residues. In nucleotides, the CDR3 is TGTGCCAGCAGCTTGGGGGGGGGCAGGCCCACTGAAGCTTTCTTT. Amino acid sequence: CASSLGGGRPTEAFF.

The rearrangement links TRBV7-2 to TRBJ2-7, with 9 nucleotides matching TRBD2. CDR1 is SGHTA, CDR2 FQGNSA, per germline. CDR3 size: 15 residues. V lost 0 bases and J lost 4; bases outside the gene matches: 4. The CDR3 coding sequence is TGTGCCAGCAGCTTAGCGGGACTAGCCTTGTACGAGCAGTACTTC. This encodes CASSLAGLALYEQYF.

In its sample, this clone was seen once. The rearrangement uses TRBV4-2 and TRBJ1-5; D gene ambiguous. V was trimmed by 0 bases and J by 11 bases, leaving 11 bases between them. Germline-derived CDR1 and CDR2 are LGHNA and YNFKEQ. CDR3 size: 13 residues. The CDR3 coding sequence is TGTGCCAGCAGCCAAGATCCCGACCTAGCCCAGCATTTT. As protein: CASSQDPDLAQHF.